Presented here are 32 T cell receptor beta chains from one specimen sequenced in a study of T cells after yellow fever vaccination (dated by TCRdb to the late 2010s). Library preparation employed 5' RACE. Instrument on record: Illumina HiSeq 2500. TCRdb passed the public sequencing reads through fastp at Q25 and MiXCR, retaining productive beta sequences. All rows with the same CDR3 protein become a single entry with the most common DNA and genes. For this sample the table gives about 500,000 distinct CDR3 sequences, of which 17% were detected only once. The ten most abundant clones make up roughly 17% of the sample. The treatment or condition label of this sample denotes: live attenuated yellow fever vaccine strain. The sequences come from PBMCs, collected less than 6 days after the first yellow fever vaccination. The receptor source for this set is a man younger than 35 who received the YFV17D yellow fever vaccine.

This clonotype has only a few counts. The chain couples TRBV21-1 to TRBJ2-7. TRBV21-1 is termed a pseudogene. CDR3 length: 12 amino acids. The CDR3 sequence: CASSKEPVEQYV. In nucleotides, the CDR3 is TGTGCCAGCAGCAAAGAACCCGTAGAGCAGTACGTC.

This clonotype was counted only a few times. The chain recombines TRBV29-1 with TRBJ2-3; TRBD2 is a possible D gene (6 bases). Germline values: CDR1 SQVTM, CDR2 ANQGSEA. The CDR3 consists of 13 residues. V gave up 1 base and J gave up 6 bases, with 11 bases separating them. The CDR3 DNA follows: TGCAGCGTTGAAGGGGGGGTCCTCGATACGCAGTATTTT. The encoded protein is CSVEGGVLDTQYF.

The chain is built from TRBV6-2 or TRBV6-3 and TRBJ1-5; no firm D call. Per germline, CDR1 MNHEY and CDR2 SVGEGT. The CDR3 totals 12 residues. V dropped 7 bases and J dropped 7 bases, with 11 bases sitting between them. CDR3 nucleotides: TGTGCCAGCAAGGACGGAGAACAGCCCCAGCATTTT. It encodes CASKDGEQPQHF.

The chain joins TRBV10-1 to TRBJ2-2; D possibly matches TRBD1 or TRBD2 (6 bases each). The CDR3 is 11 residues long. V was pared by 8 bases and J by 9 bases, with 10 bases between. CDR1 and CDR2 from the germline V gene are WNHNN and SYGVQD (reference sequence). The CDR3 DNA reads as TGCGCCAGCTTGGGGGGCAGGGAGCTGTTTTTT. It specifies CASLGGRELFF.

V and J are TRBV5-1 and TRBJ2-3; the D gene could be TRBD1 or TRBD2 (5 bases each). Germline CDR1 is SGHRS and CDR2 is YFSETQ. V was shortened by 3 bases and J by 3 bases, with 14 bases between the two germline ends. The CDR3 loop spans 15 amino acids. The CDR3 spells CASSSTGTGTDTQYF. In nucleotides, the CDR3 is TGCGCCAGCAGCTCGACGGGGACGGGAACAGATACGCAGTATTTT.

In regard to this clonotype: Germline is not matched at one junction end, which may reflect a read error. The V and J genes are TRBV4-1 and TRBJ2-3, with D perhaps TRBD1 or TRBD2 (5 bases each). The CDR3 totals 15 residues. The germline gives CDR1 MGHRA, CDR2 YSYEKL. This CDR3 reads CASSPWDRSTGTQYF. Written as DNA, the CDR3 is TGCGCCAGCAGCCCTTGGGACCGTAGCACAGGTACGCAGTATTTT.

In its sample, this clonotype was seen a few times. This chain uses TRBV6-5 with TRBJ1-1, with D hard to call. CDR3 length equals 12 residues. Trimming took 5 bases from V and 4 from J, leaving 8 bases between them. Germline assignment: CDR1 MNHEY and CDR2 SVGAGI. Here the CDR3 reads CASSTVSTEAFF. Here the CDR3 DNA reads TGTGCCAGCAGTACCGTTAGCACTGAAGCTTTCTTT.

This clonotype came up many times. V and J are TRBV20-1 and TRBJ2-3; TRBD2 might be the D (6 bases). Trimming removed 0 bases at V and 1 base at J, with 11 bases between. There are 15 residues in the CDR3. Looked up from germline, CDR1 is DFQATT and CDR2 is SNEGSKA (reference sequence). CDR3 coding DNA: TGCAGTGCTAGAGATTTTTTAGCGGGCACAGATACGCAGTATTTT. It codes for CSARDFLAGTDTQYF.

This chain connects TRBV10-3 to TRBJ2-2, with D unresolved. The germline gives CDR1 ENHRY, CDR2 SYGVKD. Trimming took 2 bases from V and 1 from J, leaving 17 bases between them. The CDR3 has 18 amino acids. CDR3 sequence reads: CAISEGKIKPLNTGELFF. The DNA for the CDR3 is TGTGCCATCAGTGAGGGGAAAATCAAACCCCTGAACACCGGGGAGCTGTTTTTT.

This clonotype was picked up many times. CDR3: CASSFVGNEQFF. CDR3 bases: TGTGCCAGCAGCTTTGTGGGGAATGAGCAGTTCTTC. The gene calls are TRBV7-2 and TRBJ2-1; unclear D gene. Germline CDR1 is SGHTA and CDR2 is FQGNSA. The V gene lost 3 bases and the J gene lost 7 bases, with 7 bases spanning the gap. The length of the CDR3 is 12 residues. Complete variable domain (other parts from reference TRBV7-2 and TRBJ2-1): GAGVSQSPSNKVTEKGKDVELRCDPISGHTALYWYRQSLGQGLEFLIYFQGNSAPDKSGLPSDRFSAERTGGSVSTLTIQRTQQEDSAVYLCASSFVGNEQFFGPGTRLTVL.

This clonotype was counted ten times or more. This rearrangement joins TRBV28 to TRBJ1-4, with D hard to call. The CDR3 contains 12 residues. Germline V gives CDR1 MDHEN, CDR2 SYDVKM. V lost 5 bases, J lost 8 bases, and 9 bases lay in between. CDR3 sequence: CASSPLDEKLFF. The CDR3 bases are TGTGCCAGCAGTCCGCTAGACGAAAAACTGTTTTTT.

This clonotype was seen many times. This chain links TRBV6-5 with TRBJ1-5; D gene ambiguous. Trimming removed 8 bases from V and 7 bases from J, with 3 bases in between. CDR3 length: 9 amino acids. Germline V lookup: CDR1 MNHEY, CDR2 SVGAGI. CDR3 loop: CASGQPQHF. In nucleotides, the CDR3 is TGTGCCAGCGGCCAGCCCCAGCATTTT.

There are a few counts of this clonotype. The rearrangement joins TRBV5-1 to TRBJ2-5; D ambiguous. Germline V gene data show CDR1 as SGHRS and CDR2 as YFSETQ. CDR3 length: 13 amino acids. Trimming pared 7 bases from V and 0 bases from J, leaving 10 bases between. This CDR3 is CASHDTYQETQYF. The CDR3 nucleotides read TGCGCCAGCCACGATACGTACCAAGAGACCCAGTACTTC.

The chain couples TRBV7-2 to TRBJ2-5; D ambiguous. From germline, CDR1 is SGHTA and CDR2 FQGNSA. The length of the CDR3 is 14 residues. V dropped 2 bases and J dropped 0 bases, with 7 bases sitting between them. As DNA, the CDR3 is TGTGCCAGCAGCTTAAGTGCACACCAAGAGACCCAGTACTTC. This translates into CASSLSAHQETQYF.

The rearrangement uses TRBV18 and TRBJ1-2; TRBD1 agrees at 11 bases. Per germline, CDR1 KGHSH and CDR2 LQKENI. With 3 bases clipped from V and 2 bases from J, the junction kept 5 bases outside the gene matches. This CDR3 comprises 16 residues. The CDR3 sequence: CASSPVRDRGNYGYTF. CDR3 sequence (DNA): TGTGCCAGCTCACCGGTCCGGGACAGGGGGAACTATGGCTACACCTTC.

The genes are TRBV27 and TRBJ2-7; 7 bases agree with TRBD1. The junction had 7 bases not matched to a gene; V was cut back by 6 bases and J by 5 bases. The CDR3 extends over 13 amino acids. Germline values: CDR1 MNHEY, CDR2 SMNVEV (reference sequence). The CDR3 DNA reads as TGTGCCAGCAGATTACAGGGGTCGCACGAGCAGTACTTC. This gives the protein CASRLQGSHEQYF.

The chain has TRBV28 and TRBJ1-5; D might be TRBD1 (5 bases). CDR3 length: 13 amino acids. V lost 10 bases and J 1 base, leaving 11 bases between the germline ends. Germline V gives CDR1 MDHEN, CDR2 SYDVKM. The CDR3 DNA follows: TGTGCCACCGTCCGACAGAGCAATCAGCCCCAGCATTTT. It encodes CATVRQSNQPQHF. Together with reference TRBV28 and TRBJ1-5, the CDR3 gives the full variable domain: DVKVTQSSRYLVKRTGEKVFLECVQDMDHENMFWYRQDPGLGLRLIYFSYDVKMKEKGDIPEGYSVSREKKERFSLILESASTNQTSMYLCATVRQSNQPQHFGDGTRLSIL.

The J gene is TRBJ2-1, the V gene TRBV12-3 or TRBV12-4; 7 bases are a match to TRBD1. After removal of 7 bases from V and 5 bases from J, the junction contained 8 bases not matched to a gene. The CDR3 runs to 14 residues. CDR3 sequence: CASNRQGVNNEQFF. The CDR3 DNA reads TGTGCCAGCAACCGACAGGGTGTGAACAATGAGCAGTTCTTC.

V and J are TRBV6-6 and TRBJ1-5; TRBD1 might be the D (5 bases). The germline gives CDR1 MNHNY, CDR2 SVGAGI (reference sequence). Deletions cut 5 bases from V and 7 bases from J, with 12 bases between. This CDR3 has 13 residues. The CDR3 DNA sequence: TGTGCCAGCAGTGATACAGGATACCAGCCCCAGCATTTT. Translation: CASSDTGYQPQHF.

The V and J genes are TRBV12-3 or TRBV12-4 and TRBJ2-7, with D unclear. V was trimmed by 3 bases and J by 3 bases, leaving 9 bases between them. The CDR3 is 13 residues long. CDR3: CASSFGRNYEQYF. The DNA of the CDR3 is TGTGCCAGCAGTTTCGGACGGAACTACGAGCAGTACTTC.

The chain links TRBV5-1 to TRBJ2-5; 8 bases map to TRBD2. The germline V gene has CDR1 SGHRS and CDR2 YFSETQ. V lost 4 bases, J lost 0 bases, and 11 bases stayed unmatched. The CDR3 contains 17 residues. CDR3 sequence reads: CASSRLAGGPDQETQYF. The CDR3 bases are TGCGCCAGCAGCCGACTGGCGGGGGGACCCGACCAAGAGACCCAGTACTTC.

The chain has TRBV4-1 and TRBJ1-2, with 9 bases identical to TRBD1. This CDR3 contains 16 residues. The trim removed 7 bases at V and 4 bases at J, leaving 13 bases unmatched. Germline V gene data show CDR1 as MGHRA and CDR2 as YSYEKL. CDR3 loop: CASTSPGTGFSYGYTF. CDR3 coding DNA: TGCGCCAGCACCAGTCCCGGGACAGGGTTCAGCTATGGCTACACCTTC.

The chain couples TRBV24-1 to TRBJ2-5, with TRBD2 identical over 11 bases. The CDR3 length is 17 residues. Germline V gene lookup returns CDR1 KGHDR and CDR2 SFDVKD. V shed 3 bases, J shed 2 bases, and the junction held 7 bases outside the gene matches. The CDR3 DNA reads TGTGCCACCAGTGATCCCGTGACTAGCGGGGAGCAAGAGACCCAGTACTTC. This gives the protein CATSDPVTSGEQETQYF.

This clonotype was counted only a few times. The V and J genes are TRBV19 and TRBJ1-5; D is uncertain. V lost 5 bases to trimming and J lost 5 bases, with 7 bases between them. The CDR3 sequence is 12 residues long. CDR1 LNHDA and CDR2 SQIVND come from the germline V gene (reference sequence). The CDR3 region is CASSWAYQPQHF. CDR3 nucleotide sequence: TGTGCCAGTAGTTGGGCCTATCAGCCCCAGCATTTT.

V and J are TRBV18 and TRBJ1-2; D is unresolved. CDR3 size: 12 residues. Germline V gene sequence: CDR1 KGHSH, CDR2 LQKENI. V gave up 3 bases and J gave up 7 bases, with 9 bases separating them. CDR3 region: CASSPPAGGYTF. The DNA for the CDR3 is TGTGCCAGCTCACCCCCTGCTGGTGGCTACACCTTC.

This chain joins TRBV5-1 and TRBJ2-3; D gene ambiguous. This CDR3 is built from 13 residues. The V end lost 3 bases, the J end lost 2 bases, and 7 bases lay between the germline ends. CDR1 SGHRS and CDR2 YFSETQ come from the germline V gene. This chain's CDR3 is CASSWAVTDTQYF. The CDR3 coding sequence is TGCGCCAGCAGCTGGGCTGTCACAGATACGCAGTATTTT.

This clonotype was detected only a few times. The chain uses TRBV5-6 and TRBJ2-5, with D perhaps matching TRBD1 or TRBD2 (6 bases each). The germline V gene encodes CDR1 SGHDT and CDR2 YYEEEE. The CDR3 extends over 16 amino acids. Trimming left V 1 base short and J 5 bases short, with 18 bases between. CDR3 nucleotides: TGTGCCAGCAGCTTGTTGACCGGGGGCGGAGGGGAGACCCAGTACTTC. It encodes CASSLLTGGGGETQYF.

V usage is TRBV19 and J usage is TRBJ1-5; possible D gene TRBD1, 5 bases. The V end lost 1 base, the J end lost 2 bases, and 6 bases lay between the germline ends. Germline V CDR1 and CDR2: LNHDA, SQIVND (reference sequence). This CDR3 region has 14 residues. The CDR3, as DNA: TGTGCCAGTAGTATAGTGGGGGGCAATCAGCCCCAGCATTTT. Translated: CASSIVGGNQPQHF.

The rearrangement uses TRBV20-1 and TRBJ1-5, with D uncertain. Germline CDR1 and CDR2: DFQATT and SNEGSKA (reference sequence). Trimming pared 6 bases from V and 7 bases from J, leaving 19 bases between. CDR3 size: 14 residues. Written as DNA, the CDR3 is TGCAGTGCCGTTAGGACCGCCCGAGGCCAGCCCCAGCATTTT. Translation gives CSAVRTARGQPQHF.

The count of this clonotype is one. The chain uses TRBV19 and TRBJ2-1, with a tentative D call TRBD1 (5 bases). Looked up from germline, CDR1 is LNHDA and CDR2 is SQIVND (reference sequence). The CDR3 runs to 13 residues. V was trimmed by 7 bases and J by 2 bases, leaving 9 bases between them. In DNA, the CDR3 is TGTGCCAGTACTCCGACAGCCTACAATGAGCAGTTCTTC. Protein: CASTPTAYNEQFF.

This clonotype was found a few times. V usage is TRBV14 and J usage is TRBJ2-1; D possibly corresponds to TRBD1 (5 bases). The CDR3 covers 13 residues. Germline CDR1 is SGHDN and CDR2 is FVKESK. Trimming took 4 bases from V and 6 from J, leaving 10 bases between them. DNA for the CDR3: TGTGCCAGCAGCCGCATTAGGGGCAATGAGCAGTTCTTC. Translated: CASSRIRGNEQFF.

To note about this clonotype: With a much larger clone just one base away, this may be a read error. The chain combines TRBV5-1 with TRBJ2-1; 7 bases match TRBD1. Trimming cost V 6 bases and J 5 bases; bases outside gene matches: 5. This CDR3 is built from 13 residues. The germline CDR1 and CDR2 sequences are SGHRS and YFSETQ. The CDR3 region has the DNA TGCGCCAGCATGGGGGACAGCCACAATGAGCAGTTCTTC. Protein sequence: CASMGDSHNEQFF.